This T cell receptor (beta chain) was observed in a study of CD8 T cells in Susac syndrome. Study outcomes and limitations: The study recognized that the number of individuals in its TCR sequencing and HLA analysis was relatively small.

Note on this clonotype: As yet, its antigen is unknown.

Germline-derived CDR1 and CDR2 are MDHEN and SYDVKM. This CDR3 has 14 residues. V lost 6 bases and J lost 3, with 12 bases in between. A quantity of 0.5 to 1 ug RNA underwent reverse transcription using random hexamers. By means of immunoSEQ multiplex PCR, TCR beta CDR3 spanning 54 Vbeta and 13 Jbeta underwent amplification. One entry per CDR3 protein, called by TCRdb with MiXCR from the immunoSEQ multiplex PCR reads. The table has 210,000 or so distinct CDR3 sequences, approximately 94% seen once. V and J are TRBV28 and TRBJ1-5; D is ambiguous. The specimen sequenced was CD4+ T cells from PBMCs. This clonotype originated in a human donor with Susac syndrome. CDR3 DNA sequence: TGTGCCAGCAGACGTACCCAGGCCAATCAGCCCCAGCATTTT. It is translated as CASRRTQANQPQHF. The variable domain in full, completed from reference TRBV28 and TRBJ1-5, reads DVKVTQSSRYLVKRTGEKVFLECVQDMDHENMFWYRQDPGLGLRLIYFSYDVKMKEKGDIPEGYSVSREKKERFSLILESASTNQTSMYLCASRRTQANQPQHFGDGTRLSIL.